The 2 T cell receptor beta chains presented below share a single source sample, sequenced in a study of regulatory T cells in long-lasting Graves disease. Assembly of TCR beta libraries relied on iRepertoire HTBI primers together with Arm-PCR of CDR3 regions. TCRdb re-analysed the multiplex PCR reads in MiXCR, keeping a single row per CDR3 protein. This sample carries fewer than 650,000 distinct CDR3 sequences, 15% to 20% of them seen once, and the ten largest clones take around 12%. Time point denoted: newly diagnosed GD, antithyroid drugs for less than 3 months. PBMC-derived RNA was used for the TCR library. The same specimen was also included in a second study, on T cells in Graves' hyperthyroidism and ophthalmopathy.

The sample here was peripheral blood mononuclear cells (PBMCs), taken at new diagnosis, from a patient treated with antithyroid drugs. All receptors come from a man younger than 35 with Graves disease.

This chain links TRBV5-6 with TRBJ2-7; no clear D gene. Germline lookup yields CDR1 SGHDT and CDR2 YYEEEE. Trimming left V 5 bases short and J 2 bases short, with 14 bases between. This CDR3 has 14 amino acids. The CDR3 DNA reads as TGTGCCAGCAGACCAGCAGCTAAGCCCTACGAGCAGTACTTC. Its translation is CASRPAAKPYEQYF.

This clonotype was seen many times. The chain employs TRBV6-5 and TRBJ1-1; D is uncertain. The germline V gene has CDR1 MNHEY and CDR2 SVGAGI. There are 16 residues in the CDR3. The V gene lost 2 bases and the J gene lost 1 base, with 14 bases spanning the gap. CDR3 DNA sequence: TGTGCCAGCAGTTACGAGGGATCCGAATGGAACACTGAAGCTTTCTTT. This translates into CASSYEGSEWNTEAFF.